This TCR beta chain was captured by sequencing in a study of blood T cell repertoires in COVID-19. Study-level information: Italy, Spain and the United States were the sources of the convalescent and acute COVID-19 samples. PBMCs, B-cell-depleted T cells, or T cells provided the cDNA or gDNA that made up the material.

Source study methods: Reference gene primer amplification gave estimated nucleated cell counts. Only in-frame clones appear in the TCRdb table, and some are missing; sequencing was by immunoSEQ multiplex PCR. V and J calls and clone size are as listed in that table; D and trimming were resolved from the DNA. The sample has hundreds of thousands of clones, around 91% seen once. Looked up from germline, CDR1 is MGHRA and CDR2 is YSYEKL. The CDR3 is 18 residues long. The ends were cut back, 4 bases at V and 0 bases at J, with 21 bases in the middle. Sequenced input: peripheral blood. The chain joins TRBV4-1 to TRBJ1-1; D gene ambiguous. This clonotype was obtained from a woman aged 18-29 years who had recovered from COVID-19. DNA for the CDR3: TGCGCCAGCAGCCTAACTCACGGGAGGTTTCGTATGAACACTGAAGCTTTCTTT. It encodes CASSLTHGRFRMNTEAFF.